The sequence of this TCR beta chain was determined in a study of CD8 T cells in Susac syndrome. The multiple sclerosis control group was made up of treatment-naive patients with stable or active relapsing-remitting disease. With random hexamers, reverse transcription was performed on about 0.5 to 1 ug of RNA. The amplification used immunoSEQ multiplex PCR on TCR beta CDR3; it spanned 54 Vbeta and 13 Jbeta. TCRdb re-derived calls from the immunoSEQ multiplex PCR reads in MiXCR, one entry per CDR3 protein. The data show 150,000 to 200,000 distinct CDR3 sequences, with approximately 95% seen just once and about 0.09% held by the top ten. The CDR3 covers 17 residues. Germline V CDR1 and CDR2: LGHDT, YNNKEL (reference sequence). Trimming removed 1 base at V and 0 bases at J, with 12 bases between.

The sample consisted of CD4+ T cells from PBMCs. The chain recombines TRBV3-1 with TRBJ2-2; D is uncertain. This clonotype was sampled from a human donor with multiple sclerosis. The CDR3 region is CASSQVILGTNTGELFF. CDR3 in DNA: TGTGCCAGCAGCCAAGTAATTTTAGGGACGAACACCGGGGAGCTGTTTTTT.